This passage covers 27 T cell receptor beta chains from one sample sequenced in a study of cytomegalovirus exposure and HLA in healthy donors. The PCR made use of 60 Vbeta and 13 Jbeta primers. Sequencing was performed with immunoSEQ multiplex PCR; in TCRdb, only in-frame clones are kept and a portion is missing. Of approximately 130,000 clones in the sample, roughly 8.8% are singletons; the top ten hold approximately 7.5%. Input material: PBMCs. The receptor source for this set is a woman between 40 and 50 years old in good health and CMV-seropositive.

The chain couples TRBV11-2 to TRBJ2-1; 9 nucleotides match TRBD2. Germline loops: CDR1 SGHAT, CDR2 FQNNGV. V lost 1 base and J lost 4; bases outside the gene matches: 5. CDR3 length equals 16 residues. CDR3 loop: CASSLVGLAGYNEQFF. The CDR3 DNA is TGTGCCAGCAGCTTAGTGGGGCTAGCGGGGTACAATGAGCAGTTCTTC.

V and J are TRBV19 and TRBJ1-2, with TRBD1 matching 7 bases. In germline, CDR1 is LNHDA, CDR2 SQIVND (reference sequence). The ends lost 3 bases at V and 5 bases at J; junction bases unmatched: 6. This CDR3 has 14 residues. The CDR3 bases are TGTGCCAGTAGTATCCTGGGACAGAATTATGGCTACACCTTC. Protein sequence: CASSILGQNYGYTF.

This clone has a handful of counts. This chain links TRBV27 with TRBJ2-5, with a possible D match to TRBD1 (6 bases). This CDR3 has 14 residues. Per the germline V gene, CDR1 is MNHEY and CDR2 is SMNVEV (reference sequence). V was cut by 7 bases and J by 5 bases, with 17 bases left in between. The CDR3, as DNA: TGTGCCAGCACGGCAACAGGGTCGGAGGAGACCCAGTACTTC. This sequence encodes CASTATGSEETQYF.

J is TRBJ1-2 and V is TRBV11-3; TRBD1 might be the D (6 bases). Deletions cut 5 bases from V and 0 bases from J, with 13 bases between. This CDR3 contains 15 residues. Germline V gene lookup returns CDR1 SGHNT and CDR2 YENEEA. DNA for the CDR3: TGTGCCAGCAGCCCAGGCGGACAGCCTAACTATGGCTACACCTTC. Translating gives CASSPGGQPNYGYTF. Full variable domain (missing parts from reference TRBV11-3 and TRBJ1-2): EAGVVQSPRYKIIEKKQPVAFWCNPISGHNTLYWYLQNLGQGPELLIRYENEEAVDDSQLPKDRFSAERLKGVDSTLKIQPAELGDSAVYLCASSPGGQPNYGYTFGSGTRLTVV.

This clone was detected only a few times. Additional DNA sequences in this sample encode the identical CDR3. Here the CDR3 DNA reads TGTGCCAGCAGCGTAGAACAGGGGCGCACAGATACGCAGTATTTT. Protein sequence: CASSVEQGRTDTQYF. This chain uses TRBV9 with TRBJ2-3; 7 positions match TRBD1. The CDR3 extends over 15 amino acids. Germline V gene lookup returns CDR1 SGDLS and CDR2 YYNGEE. V dropped 0 bases and J dropped 1; count of bases not matched to a gene: 2.

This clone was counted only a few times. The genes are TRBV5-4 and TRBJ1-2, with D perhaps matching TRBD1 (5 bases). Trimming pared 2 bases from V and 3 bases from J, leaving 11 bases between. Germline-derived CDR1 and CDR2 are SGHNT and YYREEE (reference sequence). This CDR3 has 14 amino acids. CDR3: CASSLQDTHYGYTF. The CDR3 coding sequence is TGTGCCAGCAGCTTACAGGACACCCACTATGGCTACACCTTC.

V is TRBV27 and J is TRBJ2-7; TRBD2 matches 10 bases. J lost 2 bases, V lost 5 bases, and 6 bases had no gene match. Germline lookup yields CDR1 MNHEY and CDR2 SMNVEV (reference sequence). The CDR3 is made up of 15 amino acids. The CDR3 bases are TGTGCCAGCAGTAATAGCGGGGGGCCCCCCTACGAGCAGTACTTC. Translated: CASSNSGGPPYEQYF.

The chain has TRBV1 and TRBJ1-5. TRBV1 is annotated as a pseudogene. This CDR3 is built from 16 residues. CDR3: CTSSPTGDGGNQPQHF. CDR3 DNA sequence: TGCACCAGCAGCCCCACGGGGGACGGGGGCAATCAGCCCCAGCATTTT.

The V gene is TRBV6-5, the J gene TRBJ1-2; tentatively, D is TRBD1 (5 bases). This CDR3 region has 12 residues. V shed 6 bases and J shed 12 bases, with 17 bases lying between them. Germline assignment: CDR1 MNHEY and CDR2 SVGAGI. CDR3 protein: CASRAGGLEDTF. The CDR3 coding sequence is TGTGCCAGCAGGGCGGGGGGGTTGGAGGACACCTTC.

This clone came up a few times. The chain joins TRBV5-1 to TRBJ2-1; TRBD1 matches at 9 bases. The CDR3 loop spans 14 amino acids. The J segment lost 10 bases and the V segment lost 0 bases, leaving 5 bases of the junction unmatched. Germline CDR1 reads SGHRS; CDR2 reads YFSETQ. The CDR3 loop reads CASSLAQGAGEQFF. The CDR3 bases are TGCGCCAGCAGCTTGGCACAGGGGGCAGGGGAGCAGTTCTTC. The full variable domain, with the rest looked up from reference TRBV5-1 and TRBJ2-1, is KAGVTQTPRYLIKTRGQQVTLSCSPISGHRSVSWYQQTPGQGLQFLFEYFSETQRNKGNFPGRFSGRQFSNSRSEMNVSTLELGDSALYLCASSLAQGAGEQFFGPGTRLTVL.

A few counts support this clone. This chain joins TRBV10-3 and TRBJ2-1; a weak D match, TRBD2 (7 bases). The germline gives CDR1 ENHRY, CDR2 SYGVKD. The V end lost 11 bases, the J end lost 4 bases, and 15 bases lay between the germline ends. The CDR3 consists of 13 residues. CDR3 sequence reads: CAAGGGAYNEQFF. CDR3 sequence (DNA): TGTGCCGCAGGAGGGGGGGCTTACAATGAGCAGTTCTTC.

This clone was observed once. CDR3 protein: CASSRKLGTSAQYF. The CDR3 nucleotides are TGTGCCAGCAGCCGCAAACTAGGGACTTCCGCGCAGTATTTT. V usage is TRBV5-4 and J usage is TRBJ2-3; possible D gene TRBD2, 6 bases. Per germline, CDR1 SGHNT and CDR2 YYREEE (reference sequence). The CDR3 spans 14 residues. V lost 4 bases to trimming and J lost 10 bases, with 19 bases between them.

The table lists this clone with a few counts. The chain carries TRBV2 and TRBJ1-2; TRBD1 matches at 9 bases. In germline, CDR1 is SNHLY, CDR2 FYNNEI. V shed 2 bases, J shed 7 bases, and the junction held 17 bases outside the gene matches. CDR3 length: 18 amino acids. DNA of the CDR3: TGTGCCAGCAGTGAATATGTTGGACAGGGGATAAGTGCCGGTGGCTACACCTTC. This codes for CASSEYVGQGISAGGYTF.

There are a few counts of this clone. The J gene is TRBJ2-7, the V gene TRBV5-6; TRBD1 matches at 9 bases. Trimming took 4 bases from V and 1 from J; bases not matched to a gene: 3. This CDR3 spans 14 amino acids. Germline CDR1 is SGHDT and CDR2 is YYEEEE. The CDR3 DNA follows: TGTGCCAGCAGCGTGGGACAGGGATCCTACGAGCAGTACTTC. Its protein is CASSVGQGSYEQYF.

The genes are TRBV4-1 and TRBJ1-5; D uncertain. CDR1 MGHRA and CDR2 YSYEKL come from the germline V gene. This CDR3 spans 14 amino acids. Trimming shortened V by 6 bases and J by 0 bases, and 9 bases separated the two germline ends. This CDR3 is CASSLEISNQPQHF. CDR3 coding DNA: TGCGCCAGCAGTTTAGAAATTAGCAATCAGCCCCAGCATTTT.

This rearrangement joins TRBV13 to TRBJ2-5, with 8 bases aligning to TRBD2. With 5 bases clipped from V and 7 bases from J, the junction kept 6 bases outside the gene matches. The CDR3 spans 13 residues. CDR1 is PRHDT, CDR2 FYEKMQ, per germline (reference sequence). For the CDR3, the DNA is TGTGCCAGCAGCCCCGGGGGGGCCTGGACCCAGTACTTC. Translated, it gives CASSPGGAWTQYF.

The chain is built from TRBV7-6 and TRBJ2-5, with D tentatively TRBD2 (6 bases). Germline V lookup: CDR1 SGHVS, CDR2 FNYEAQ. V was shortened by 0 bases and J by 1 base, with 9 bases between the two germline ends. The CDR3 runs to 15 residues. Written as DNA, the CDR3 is TGTGCCAGCAGCTTAGCGGGGGGACGCCAAGAGACCCAGTACTTC. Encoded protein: CASSLAGGRQETQYF.

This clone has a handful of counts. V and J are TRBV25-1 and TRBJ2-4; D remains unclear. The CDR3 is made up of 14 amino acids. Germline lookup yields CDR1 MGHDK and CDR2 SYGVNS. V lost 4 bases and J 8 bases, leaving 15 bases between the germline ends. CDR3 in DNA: TGTGCCAGCAGTGCCCCGGGTGTAAGCGACATTCAGTACTTC. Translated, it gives CASSAPGVSDIQYF.

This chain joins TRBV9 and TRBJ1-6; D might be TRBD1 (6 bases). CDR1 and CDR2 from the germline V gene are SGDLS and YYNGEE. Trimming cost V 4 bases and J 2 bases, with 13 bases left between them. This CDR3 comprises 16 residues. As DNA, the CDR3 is TGTGCCAGCAGCTCCACAGGGCAAGCCTATAATTCACCCCTCCACTTT. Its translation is CASSSTGQAYNSPLHF.

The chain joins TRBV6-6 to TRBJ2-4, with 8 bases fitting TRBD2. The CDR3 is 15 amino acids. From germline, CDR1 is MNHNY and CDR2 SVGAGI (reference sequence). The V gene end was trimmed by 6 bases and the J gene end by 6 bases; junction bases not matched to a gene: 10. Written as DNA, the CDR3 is TGTGCCAGCAGCCCAGCGGGGGCCACCTCAAACATTCAGTACTTC. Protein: CASSPAGATSNIQYF.

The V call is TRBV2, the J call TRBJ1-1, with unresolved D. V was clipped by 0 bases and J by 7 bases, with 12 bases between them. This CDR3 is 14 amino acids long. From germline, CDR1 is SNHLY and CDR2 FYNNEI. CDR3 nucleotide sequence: TGTGCCAGCAGTGAAGCAACAAACCGGGGTGAAGCTTTCTTT. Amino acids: CASSEATNRGEAFF.

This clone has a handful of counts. Here the CDR3 reads CASSPSGASNEQFF. As DNA, the CDR3 is TGTGCCAGCAGCCCTAGCGGGGCGAGCAATGAGCAGTTCTTC. The chain employs TRBV9 and TRBJ2-1; 9 nucleotides match TRBD2. CDR1 is SGDLS and CDR2 is YYNGEE in the germline V gene. The V and J ends lost 4 bases and 6 bases, in that order; junction bases with no gene match: 5. CDR3 length equals 14 residues.

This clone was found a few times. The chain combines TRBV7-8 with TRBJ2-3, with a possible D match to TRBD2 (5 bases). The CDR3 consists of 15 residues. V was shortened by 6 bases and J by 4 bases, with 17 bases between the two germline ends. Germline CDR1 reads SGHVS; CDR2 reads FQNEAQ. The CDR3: CASRAALRAADTQYF. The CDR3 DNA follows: TGTGCCAGCAGGGCCGCGTTGAGGGCGGCAGATACGCAGTATTTT.

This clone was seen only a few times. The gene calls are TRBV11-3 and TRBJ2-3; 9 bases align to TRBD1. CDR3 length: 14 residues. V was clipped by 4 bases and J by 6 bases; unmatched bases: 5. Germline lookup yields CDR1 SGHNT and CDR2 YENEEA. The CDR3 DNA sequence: TGTGCCAGCAGCTCTAATGACAGGGGGGATACGCAGTATTTT. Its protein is CASSSNDRGDTQYF. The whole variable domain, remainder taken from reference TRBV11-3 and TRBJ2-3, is EAGVVQSPRYKIIEKKQPVAFWCNPISGHNTLYWYLQNLGQGPELLIRYENEEAVDDSQLPKDRFSAERLKGVDSTLKIQPAELGDSAVYLCASSSNDRGDTQYFGPGTRLTVL.

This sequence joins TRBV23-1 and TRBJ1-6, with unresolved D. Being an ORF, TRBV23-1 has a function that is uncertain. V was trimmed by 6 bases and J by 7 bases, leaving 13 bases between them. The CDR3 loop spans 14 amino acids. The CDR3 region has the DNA TGCGCCAGCAGGGTCGAGGAAATGAATTCACCCCTCCACTTT. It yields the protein CASRVEEMNSPLHF.

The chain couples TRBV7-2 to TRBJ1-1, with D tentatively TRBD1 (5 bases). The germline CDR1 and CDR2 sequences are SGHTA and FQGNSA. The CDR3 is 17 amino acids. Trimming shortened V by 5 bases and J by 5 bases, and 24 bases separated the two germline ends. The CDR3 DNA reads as TGTGCCAGCAGCCCGCGCCGCGGCGGGGGTCCCGAGACTGAAGCTTTCTTT. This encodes CASSPRRGGGPETEAFF.

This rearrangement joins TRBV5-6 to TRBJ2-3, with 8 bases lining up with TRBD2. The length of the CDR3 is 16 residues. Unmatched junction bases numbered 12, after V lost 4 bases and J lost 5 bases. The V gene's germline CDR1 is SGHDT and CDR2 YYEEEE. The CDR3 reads CASSQTDGGALDTQYF. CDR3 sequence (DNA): TGTGCCAGCAGCCAAACTGACGGGGGGGCCTTAGATACGCAGTATTTT.